The next 14 T cell receptor beta chains were all read from a single sample in a study of T-cell memory formation after mild COVID-19. TCRdb re-derived calls from the 5' RACE reads in MiXCR, one entry per CDR3 protein. Here the sample spans approximately 350,000 distinct CDR3 sequences, 10% to 15% being singletons. The specimen sequenced was PBMCs or a T cell subset sorted from them (not recorded which). Every receptor here comes from a man aged 18 to 29 who had mild COVID-19 (a few samples of this study predate the infection). Cell type and time point are not known.

The chain couples TRBV19 to TRBJ2-1, with D possibly matching TRBD2 (5 bases). CDR3 length equals 13 residues. Per the germline V gene, CDR1 is LNHDA and CDR2 is SQIVND (reference sequence). Trimming cost V 2 bases and J 10 bases, with 12 bases left between them. The CDR3 region has the DNA TGTGCCAGTAGTATATTCCCACCGGGGGAGCAGTTCTTC. Its translation: CASSIFPPGEQFF.

This clonotype turned up a few times. V is TRBV2 and J is TRBJ2-1; TRBD2 matches 7 bases. The CDR3 loop spans 14 amino acids. Per germline, CDR1 SNHLY and CDR2 FYNNEI. Trimming cost V 7 bases and J 6 bases; bases outside gene matches: 9. CDR3 residues: CASIGLADVNEQFF. In DNA form, the CDR3 reads TGTGCCAGCATTGGGCTAGCGGACGTCAATGAGCAGTTCTTC.

This clonotype was found many times. The chain recombines TRBV5-1 with TRBJ2-1; a weak D match, TRBD2 (7 bases). The CDR3 contains 17 residues. The germline V gene encodes CDR1 SGHRS and CDR2 YFSETQ. V was trimmed by 1 base and J by 0 bases, leaving 14 bases between them. CDR3 residues: CASSLSSGGLSYNEQFF. The CDR3 bases are TGCGCCAGCAGCTTGAGCTCGGGGGGCCTCTCCTACAATGAGCAGTTCTTC.

This clonotype was counted only a few times. The chain joins TRBV7-9 to TRBJ2-1; D ambiguous. V gave up 5 bases and J gave up 9 bases, with 8 bases separating them. CDR3 length equals 11 residues. Germline V gives CDR1 SEHNR, CDR2 FQNEAQ (reference sequence). DNA for the CDR3: TGTGCCAGCAGCCATGCTAGTGAGCAGTTCTTC. The encoded protein is CASSHASEQFF.

This clonotype was recorded at least ten times. The chain carries TRBV4-1 and TRBJ2-1, with D uncertain. CDR1 and CDR2 (germline): MGHRA, YSYEKL. The CDR3 is 17 amino acids. The V and J ends lost 0 bases and 0 bases respectively, with 12 bases between them. CDR3 DNA: TGCGCCAGCAGCCAAGATGCAGACGTTAGCTCCTACAATGAGCAGTTCTTC. As protein: CASSQDADVSSYNEQFF.

The chain carries TRBV9 and TRBJ2-1; D call uncertain. CDR1 and CDR2 (germline): SGDLS, YYNGEE. Trimming took off 0 bases at V and 4 bases at J, with 8 bases between the two ends. The CDR3 is 14 amino acids. The chain's CDR3 is CASSVALFYNEQFF. The CDR3 region has the DNA TGTGCCAGCAGCGTAGCGCTCTTTTACAATGAGCAGTTCTTC.

This clonotype has only a few counts. This sequence joins TRBV19 and TRBJ1-2, with D unresolved. V lost 3 bases and J 1 base, leaving 12 bases between the germline ends. The CDR3 is 15 amino acids. The V gene's germline CDR1 is LNHDA and CDR2 SQIVND (reference sequence). The CDR3 DNA follows: TGTGCCAGTAGTATTGTGACGGGAATTAACTATGGCTACACCTTC. Translation: CASSIVTGINYGYTF.

In its sample, this clonotype was seen a few times. The chain uses TRBV28 and TRBJ2-3, with 7 bases identical to TRBD2. Germline V gives CDR1 MDHEN, CDR2 SYDVKM. There are 17 residues in the CDR3. Trimming at V came to 8 bases and at J to 4 bases, leaving 18 bases not matched to a gene. As DNA, the CDR3 is TGTGCCAGCCGCTCCCTACTCCCCGCGGGGGTGGCAGATACGCAGTATTTT. Its protein product is CASRSLLPAGVADTQYF. The full variable domain, completed using reference TRBV28 and TRBJ2-3, is DVKVTQSSRYLVKRTGEKVFLECVQDMDHENMFWYRQDPGLGLRLIYFSYDVKMKEKGDIPEGYSVSREKKERFSLILESASTNQTSMYLCASRSLLPAGVADTQYFGPGTRLTVL.

This clonotype was counted ten times or more. The V gene is TRBV5-1, the J gene TRBJ2-3, with a possible D match to TRBD2 (5 bases). The CDR3 loop spans 15 amino acids. V lost 4 bases to trimming and J lost 0 bases, with 12 bases between them. Germline lookup yields CDR1 SGHRS and CDR2 YFSETQ. CDR3 sequence (DNA): TGCGCCAGCAGCATGAGAGGGTTGAGCACAGATACGCAGTATTTT. This encodes CASSMRGLSTDTQYF.

This clonotype was counted ten times or more. The rearrangement uses TRBV5-1 and TRBJ2-5, with 9 bases lining up with TRBD1. This CDR3 spans 14 amino acids. Germline lookup yields CDR1 SGHRS and CDR2 YFSETQ. J lost 5 bases, V lost 4 bases, and 6 bases had no gene match. The CDR3 region is CASSGGQGAETQYF. CDR3 sequence (DNA): TGCGCCAGCAGCGGGGGACAGGGTGCGGAGACCCAGTACTTC.

This chain joins TRBV5-6 and TRBJ1-2; possible D gene TRBD1, 6 bases. CDR3 length: 16 amino acids. V lost 2 bases and J lost 5, with 19 bases in between. Per the germline V gene, CDR1 is SGHDT and CDR2 is YYEEEE. The DNA for the CDR3 is TGTGCCAGCAGCTTATTCGGGACAAGCCAGAATTATGGCTACACCTTC. It translates to CASSLFGTSQNYGYTF.

The chain is built from TRBV20-1 and TRBJ2-5, with 7 bases matching TRBD2. There are 12 residues in the CDR3. Germline trimming cut 6 bases from V and 2 bases from J; bases unmatched to any gene: 3. The germline CDR1 and CDR2 sequences are DFQATT and SNEGSKA (reference sequence). The CDR3, as DNA: TGCAGTGCAAAGCGGGGACAAGAGACCCAGTACTTC. Translation: CSAKRGQETQYF.

The V call is TRBV6-5, the J call TRBJ2-5, with D possibly matching TRBD1 (5 bases). The CDR3 runs 14 residues. V shed 2 bases and J shed 5 bases, with 12 bases lying between them. Germline values: CDR1 MNHEY, CDR2 SVGAGI. DNA of the CDR3: TGTGCCAGCAGTTACGGTTGGGGCCGCGAGACCCAGTACTTC. Amino acids: CASSYGWGRETQYF.

This clonotype was observed a few times. The rearrangement uses TRBV20-1 and TRBJ1-6; 9 positions match TRBD1. The length of the CDR3 is 13 residues. The germline gives CDR1 DFQATT, CDR2 SNEGSKA (reference sequence). Trimming cost V 6 bases and J 8 bases; bases outside gene matches: 5. CDR3 bases: TGCAGTGCGCGACGGGACAGGGATTCACCCCTCCACTTT. It yields the protein CSARRDRDSPLHF.